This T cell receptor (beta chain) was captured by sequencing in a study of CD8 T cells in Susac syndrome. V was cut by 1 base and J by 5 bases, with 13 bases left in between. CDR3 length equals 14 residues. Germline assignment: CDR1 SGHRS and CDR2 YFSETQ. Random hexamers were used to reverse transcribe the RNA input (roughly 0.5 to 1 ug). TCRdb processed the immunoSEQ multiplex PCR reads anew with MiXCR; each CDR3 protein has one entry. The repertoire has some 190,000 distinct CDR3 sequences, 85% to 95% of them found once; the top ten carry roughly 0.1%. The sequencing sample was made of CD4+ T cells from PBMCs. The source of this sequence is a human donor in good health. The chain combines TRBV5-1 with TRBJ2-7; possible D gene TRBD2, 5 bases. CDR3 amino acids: CASSLFLAGDEQYF. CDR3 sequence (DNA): TGCGCCAGCAGCTTGTTCCTAGCTGGCGACGAGCAGTACTTC.